One and the same sample provided the 23 T cell receptor beta chains below, sequenced in a study of post-analysis software for immune sequencing data. The study's findings and limits: With TRBV5-6, TRBV5-1 and TRBV20-1 included, about five TRBV segments were more frequent in patients than in controls.

Researchers reported that TCR beta cDNA libraries carried unique molecular identifiers. Using its own MiXCR run on the PCR reads, TCRdb lists one record per CDR3 protein. The table lists roughly 800,000 distinct CDR3 sequences, approximately 57% of them singletons. Their cognate antigens are unknown. The specimen sequenced was blood. The receptors come from a girl between 5 and 17 years old with multiple sclerosis.

This clonotype has just a few counts. The chain links TRBV28 to TRBJ1-5; 7 bases are a match to TRBD1. Trimming removed 5 bases from V and 6 bases from J; junction bases left unmatched: 7. This CDR3 has 14 residues. Germline V gene sequence: CDR1 MDHEN, CDR2 SYDVKM. For the CDR3, the DNA is TGTGCCAGCAGTGCCGGACAGGCAAGTCAGCCCCAGCATTTT. Translating it yields CASSAGQASQPQHF.

The chain has TRBV7-9 and TRBJ2-5, with 11 bases matching TRBD2. Germline V gives CDR1 SEHNR, CDR2 FQNEAQ (reference sequence). This CDR3 comprises 16 residues. J was trimmed by 1 base and V by 4 bases; bases with no gene match: 5. For the CDR3, the DNA is TGTGCCAGCAGCTCCGAAGGACTAGCGGGCCAAGAGACCCAGTACTTC. Protein: CASSSEGLAGQETQYF.

The V gene is TRBV4-1, the J gene TRBJ2-3; D unresolved. Germline V lookup: CDR1 MGHRA, CDR2 YSYEKL. The CDR3 sequence is 15 residues long. Trimming took off 4 bases at V and 1 base at J, with 12 bases between the two ends. The CDR3 coding sequence is TGCGCCAGCAGCCGAGAGAGGAGCCGCACAGATACGCAGTATTTT. It translates to CASSRERSRTDTQYF.

This clonotype was seen a few times. This chain joins TRBV29-1 and TRBJ1-1; D possibly corresponds to TRBD1 (5 bases). This CDR3 has 16 amino acids. V was trimmed by 2 bases and J by 5 bases, leaving 21 bases between them. Germline loops: CDR1 SQVTM, CDR2 ANQGSEA. Here the CDR3 DNA reads TGCAGCGTTGAATTTCGTACCGCAGGGTTGAGGACTGAAGCTTTCTTT. Protein sequence: CSVEFRTAGLRTEAFF.

This clonotype has only a few counts. The chain links TRBV7-2 to TRBJ2-6; 7 bases align to TRBD1. J gave up 0 bases and V 5 bases, and 7 bases lay outside the gene matches. Germline V gene data show CDR1 as SGHTA and CDR2 as FQGNSA. This CDR3 contains 17 residues. Written as DNA, the CDR3 is TGTGCCAGCAGCCCTCAGGGGGTCTCCTCTGGGGCCAACGTCCTGACTTTC. Protein sequence: CASSPQGVSSGANVLTF.

The chain recombines TRBV20-1 with TRBJ2-5, with TRBD2 as a possible D gene (5 bases). Germline V gene data show CDR1 as DFQATT and CDR2 as SNEGSKA (reference sequence). The CDR3 is 14 amino acids. V lost 4 bases, J lost 11 bases, and 23 bases lay in between. The CDR3, as DNA: TGCAGTGCTATATCAACTAGTAGGGTCGGGGAGCAGTACTTC. It encodes CSAISTSRVGEQYF.

The V call is TRBV20-1, the J call TRBJ2-5; possibly TRBD2 for D (5 bases). The germline V gene has CDR1 DFQATT and CDR2 SNEGSKA (reference sequence). Trimming removed 1 base from V and 5 bases from J, with 11 bases in between. The CDR3 totals 13 residues. CDR3: CSARVLAVETQYF. Here the CDR3 DNA reads TGCAGTGCTAGAGTCCTAGCCGTGGAGACCCAGTACTTC.

This clonotype was picked up a small number of times. The chain has TRBV29-1 and TRBJ2-1, with 16 bases lining up with TRBD2. This CDR3 has 19 residues. The J segment lost 0 bases and the V segment lost 2 bases, leaving 7 bases of the junction unmatched. The V gene's germline CDR1 is SQVTM and CDR2 ANQGSEA. DNA for the CDR3: TGCAGCGTTGAATGGGAGGGACTAGCGGGAGGGAGCTCCTACAATGAGCAGTTCTTC. This sequence encodes CSVEWEGLAGGSSYNEQFF.

The chain has TRBV25-1 and TRBJ1-2; perhaps TRBD1 as D (6 bases). CDR3 size: 15 residues. CDR1 is MGHDK and CDR2 is SYGVNS in the germline V gene. Trimming cost V 2 bases and J 7 bases, with 17 bases left between them. The chain's CDR3 is CASSEPSRGQRGYTF. DNA for the CDR3: TGTGCCAGCAGTGAACCCTCCCGGGGGCAGCGTGGCTACACCTTC.

Comments on this clonotype: An end of the junction does not agree with germline; a read error may underlie this. CDR3 bases: TGCGCCAGCAGCTCCACAGGGGGAGGCACAGATACGCAGTATTTT. Amino acid sequence: CASSSTGGGTDTQYF. V gene TRBV7-3 combines with J gene TRBJ2-3; TRBD1 aligns across 8 bases. The V gene's germline CDR1 is SGHTA and CDR2 FQGTGA. This CDR3 is built from 15 residues.

This clonotype was found a few times. J is TRBJ2-3 and V is TRBV20-1, with 10 nucleotides matching TRBD1. J lost 6 bases, V lost 5 bases, and 8 bases had no gene match. CDR1 and CDR2 from the germline V gene are DFQATT and SNEGSKA (reference sequence). The CDR3 has 14 amino acids. CDR3 amino acids: CSARQGAGGDTQYF. The CDR3 DNA sequence: TGCAGTGCTCGACAGGGGGCAGGAGGGGATACGCAGTATTTT.

A few counts support this clonotype. The V and J genes are TRBV4-1 and TRBJ2-1; tentative D call: TRBD2 (5 bases). Trimming took off 3 bases at V and 5 bases at J, with 8 bases between the two ends. This CDR3 is 13 amino acids long. Germline lookup yields CDR1 MGHRA and CDR2 YSYEKL. CDR3 sequence: CASSHWEHNEQFF. Here the CDR3 DNA reads TGCGCCAGCAGCCACTGGGAGCACAATGAGCAGTTCTTC.

The chain combines TRBV6-5 with TRBJ2-4; the D gene could be TRBD1 or TRBD2 (5 bases each). Germline-derived CDR1 and CDR2 are MNHEY and SVGAGI. V dropped 6 bases and J dropped 0 bases, with 15 bases sitting between them. The length of the CDR3 is 16 residues. The CDR3 region has the DNA TGTGCCAGCAGATCGGGGCAGTTACTAGCCAAAAACATTCAGTACTTC. Amino acid sequence: CASRSGQLLAKNIQYF.

This clonotype was recorded once. The rearrangement links TRBV9 to TRBJ2-7; D possibly corresponds to TRBD2 (6 bases). Germline CDR1 is SGDLS and CDR2 is YYNGEE. V was cut by 0 bases and J by 4 bases, with 11 bases left in between. The CDR3 is 14 residues long. The CDR3 region has the DNA TGTGCCAGCAGCGTAGCGGAGGGCGGGTACGAGCAGTACTTC. It is translated as CASSVAEGGYEQYF. Using reference TRBV9 and TRBJ2-7 for the parts outside the CDR3, the full variable domain is DSGVTQTPKHLITATGQRVTLRCSPRSGDLSVYWYQQSLDQGLQFLIQYYNGEERAKGNILERFSAQQFPDLHSELNLSSLELGDSALYFCASSVAEGGYEQYFGPGTRLTVT.

J is TRBJ2-1 and V is TRBV29-1, with 8 bases aligning to TRBD1. Germline lookup yields CDR1 SQVTM and CDR2 ANQGSEA. V was clipped by 6 bases and J by 8 bases; unmatched bases: 6. This CDR3 has 12 residues. The CDR3 loop is CSVMDRVYEQFF. CDR3 coding DNA: TGCAGCGTGATGGACAGGGTGTATGAGCAGTTCTTC.

This clonotype was counted a few times. The chain couples TRBV4-1 to TRBJ1-2, with 7 bases that match TRBD1. V gave up 6 bases and J gave up 0 bases; unmatched junction bases: 7. CDR3 length: 15 amino acids. Germline V lookup: CDR1 MGHRA, CDR2 YSYEKL. The DNA for the CDR3 is TGCGCCAGCAGATTTAGGACAGGAGCTAACTATGGCTACACCTTC. It is translated as CASRFRTGANYGYTF.

The V call is TRBV7-9, the J call TRBJ2-7; TRBD2 agrees at 8 bases. The trim removed 8 bases at V and 5 bases at J, leaving 17 bases unmatched. CDR1 SEHNR and CDR2 FQNEAQ come from the germline V gene (reference sequence). The CDR3 consists of 16 residues. This chain's CDR3 is CASGSKAGRAGNEQYF. For the CDR3, the DNA is TGTGCCAGCGGTTCGAAGGCCGGGAGGGCCGGAAACGAGCAGTACTTC.

The chain uses TRBV29-1 and TRBJ2-1; possible D gene TRBD2, 5 bases. The CDR3 is made up of 12 amino acids. The germline V gene encodes CDR1 SQVTM and CDR2 ANQGSEA. Trimming cost V 6 bases and J 10 bases, with 16 bases left between them. CDR3 region: CSVASVGSEQFF. The CDR3 nucleotides are TGCAGCGTAGCCAGCGTAGGGAGCGAGCAGTTCTTC.

The rearrangement joins TRBV12-3 or TRBV12-4 to TRBJ2-7; TRBD1 or TRBD2 may be the D gene (6 bases each). The CDR3 runs to 14 residues. The ends were cut back, 5 bases at V and 10 bases at J, with 21 bases in the middle. CDR3 in amino acids: CASSPVSGQGFQYF. CDR3 DNA sequence: TGTGCCAGCAGTCCGGTGAGCGGGCAGGGGTTCCAGTACTTC.

This sequence joins TRBV5-1 and TRBJ2-1, with D unresolved. The germline CDR1 and CDR2 sequences are SGHRS and YFSETQ. This CDR3 contains 15 residues. V dropped 3 bases and J dropped 4 bases, with 14 bases sitting between them. DNA of the CDR3: TGCGCCAGCAGCTACCCCCGGTCATCGTACAATGAGCAGTTCTTC. It encodes CASSYPRSSYNEQFF.

The chain has TRBV6-7 and TRBJ1-1; no reliable D call. TRBV6-7 falls under the ORF class, with uncertain function. The CDR3 totals 14 residues. Trimming stripped 0 bases from V and 1 base from J, with 6 bases between. CDR3 protein: CASSYSEGNTEAFF. The CDR3 coding sequence is TGTGCCAGCAGTTACTCGGAGGGGAACACTGAAGCTTTCTTT.

This clonotype was found many times. An end of the junction does not agree with germline; a read error may underlie this. The chain is built from TRBV12-3 or TRBV12-4 and TRBJ2-7, with 8 bases fitting TRBD1. The CDR3 spans 14 residues. For the CDR3, the DNA is TGCGCCAGCAGCCTGCGGGACAGGTCCTACGAGCAGTACTTC. Translation: CASSLRDRSYEQYF.

The chain recombines TRBV18 with TRBJ1-2; TRBD1 matches 7 bases. Germline lookup yields CDR1 KGHSH and CDR2 LQKENI. The CDR3 covers 15 residues. V was clipped by 0 bases and J by 2 bases; unmatched bases: 3. The CDR3, as DNA: TGTGCCAGCTCACCACCGCACAGGGGCAACTATGGCTACACCTTC. This translates into CASSPPHRGNYGYTF.